The 17 T cell receptor beta chains below come from one sample, sequenced in a study of T-cell reconstitution after alpha-beta-depleted transplantation in children. Researchers prepared the TCRbeta library using unique molecular identifiers, the study reports. TCRdb analysed the PCR reads with MiXCR anew, one entry per CDR3 protein. The sample has 200,000 to 250,000 distinct CDR3 sequences, approximately 8% seen once. Sample: PBMCs, mostly from graft donor cells, taken 360 days after TCRalphabeta/CD19-depleted stem cell transplant. Receptors originate from a male patient between 2 and 10 years old who had a stem cell transplant for acute myeloid leukemia, so the T cells may come from the graft donor.

This clonotype was seen only a few times. V is TRBV9 and J is TRBJ1-5; D might be TRBD1 (6 bases). The CDR3 contains 19 residues. From germline, CDR1 is SGDLS and CDR2 YYNGEE. V lost 0 bases, J lost 2 bases, and 21 bases lay in between. CDR3 nucleotides: TGTGCCAGCAGCGTAGGACGGAGGGGGGAGGGTCGTGGCAATCAGCCCCAGCATTTT. Protein: CASSVGRRGEGRGNQPQHF.

The V gene is TRBV20-1, the J gene TRBJ2-1; D is perhaps TRBD1 or TRBD2 (5 bases each). The CDR3 totals 18 residues. Per germline, CDR1 DFQATT and CDR2 SNEGSKA (reference sequence). The germline V and J ends were trimmed by 4 bases and 3 bases, with 25 bases remaining between them. The CDR3 spells CSAITTRDLFGGYNEQFF. The CDR3 DNA sequence: TGCAGTGCTATCACCACCCGGGACCTTTTCGGAGGCTACAATGAGCAGTTCTTC.

The chain links TRBV5-1 to TRBJ1-2; D is undetermined. V was trimmed by 1 base and J by 3 bases, leaving 7 bases between them. CDR3 size: 13 residues. Germline CDR1 is SGHRS and CDR2 is YFSETQ. Here the CDR3 DNA reads TGCGCCAGCAGCTTGCAAACACACTATGGCTACACCTTC. This encodes CASSLQTHYGYTF.

This chain joins TRBV5-6 and TRBJ2-3, with TRBD2 identical over 9 bases. The CDR3 consists of 17 residues. V shed 1 base and J 3 bases; nucleotides not matched to a gene: 9. CDR1 and CDR2 from the germline V gene are SGHDT and YYEEEE. CDR3 amino acids: CASSLLARGGPTDTQYF. DNA for the CDR3: TGTGCCAGCAGCTTGTTGGCGCGGGGGGGCCCTACAGATACGCAGTATTTT.

The table lists this clonotype with many counts. The chain recombines TRBV5-1 with TRBJ2-5; D possibly corresponds to TRBD2 (6 bases). Germline V gene sequence: CDR1 SGHRS, CDR2 YFSETQ. The CDR3 totals 14 residues. V lost 4 bases, J lost 5 bases, and 15 bases lay in between. DNA of the CDR3: TGCGCCAGCAGCCTTGCGGGGTTCGGTGAGACCCAGTACTTC. It is translated as CASSLAGFGETQYF.

This clonotype was detected ten times or more. The chain employs TRBV10-3 and TRBJ2-2; 8 nucleotides agree with TRBD1. The V segment lost 4 bases and the J segment 5 bases; nucleotides outside the gene matches: 6. The CDR3 sequence is 15 residues long. CDR1 and CDR2 from the germline V gene are ENHRY and SYGVKD. The CDR3 is CAISVDRAVTGELFF. The CDR3 coding sequence is TGTGCCATCAGTGTGGACAGGGCAGTGACCGGGGAGCTGTTTTTT.

This clonotype was observed at least ten times. The rearrangement joins TRBV7-9 to TRBJ2-5; D remains unclear. The V gene lost 1 base and the J gene lost 1 base, with 4 bases spanning the gap. The CDR3 has 13 amino acids. Per germline, CDR1 SEHNR and CDR2 FQNEAQ (reference sequence). The CDR3 nucleotides read TGTGCCAGCAGCTTAGGGACCCAAGAGACCCAGTACTTC. Protein: CASSLGTQETQYF.

V usage is TRBV29-1 and J usage is TRBJ2-5; 10 bases map to TRBD1. The germline CDR1 and CDR2 sequences are SQVTM and ANQGSEA. There are 13 residues in the CDR3. Trimming took 6 bases from V and 5 from J; bases not matched to a gene: 6. The CDR3 loop reads CSVPTGGSETQYF. In DNA form, the CDR3 reads TGCAGCGTCCCGACAGGGGGCAGTGAGACCCAGTACTTC.

Comments on this clonotype: One junction end does not reproduce the germline sequence, and a read error may be involved. V and J are TRBV7-7 and TRBJ2-3; D unresolved. CDR1 and CDR2 (germline): SSHAT, FNYEAQ (reference sequence). CDR3 length equals 13 residues. CDR3 region: CASSSGNTDTQYF. The CDR3 bases are TGTGCTAGCAGCTCCGGCAACACAGATACGCAGTATTTT.

J is TRBJ1-2 and V is TRBV12-3 or TRBV12-4; D uncertain. The CDR3 is 14 residues long. The ends were cut back, 2 bases at V and 3 bases at J, with 10 bases in the middle. The CDR3 loop reads CASSLIPPDYGYTF. CDR3 coding DNA: TGTGCCAGCAGTTTAATCCCCCCGGACTATGGCTACACCTTC.

This clonotype has a handful of counts. The chain links TRBV29-1 to TRBJ1-5, with a weak D call TRBD1 (5 bases). V lost 2 bases, J lost 6 bases, and 14 bases lay in between. CDR1 and CDR2 (germline): SQVTM, ANQGSEA. The CDR3 extends over 14 amino acids. CDR3 residues: CSVEFGTGGQPQHF. CDR3 coding DNA: TGCAGCGTTGAATTCGGTACGGGGGGTCAGCCCCAGCATTTT.

The rearrangement uses TRBV5-6 and TRBJ2-7; 9 bases match TRBD1. CDR1 is SGHDT, CDR2 YYEEEE, per germline. With 6 bases clipped from V and 5 bases from J, the junction kept 6 bases outside the gene matches. The CDR3 length is 13 residues. CDR3 in amino acids: CASTLRDRDEQYF. CDR3 nucleotide sequence: TGTGCCAGCACCCTCCGGGACAGGGACGAGCAGTACTTC.

CDR3 loop: CASSLGASGAPTDTQYF. Written as DNA, the CDR3 is TGTGCCAGCAGCTTAGGAGCTAGCGGGGCACCCACAGATACGCAGTATTTT. The chain is built from TRBV7-2 and TRBJ2-3, with TRBD2 matching over 9 bases. Germline V gene sequence: CDR1 SGHTA, CDR2 FQGNSA. Germline trimming cut 1 base from V and 2 bases from J; bases unmatched to any gene: 7. The CDR3 is 17 residues long.

This chain connects TRBV5-1 to TRBJ2-2; the match to TRBD2 covers 9 bases. The germline gives CDR1 SGHRS, CDR2 YFSETQ. There are 15 residues in the CDR3. J gave up 5 bases and V 5 bases, and 7 bases lay outside the gene matches. The CDR3: CASSVAGEGTGELFF. The CDR3 DNA sequence: TGCGCCAGCAGTGTAGCGGGAGAGGGGACCGGGGAGCTGTTTTTT.

This clonotype was detected ten times or more. The chain is built from TRBV20-1 and TRBJ2-3; a possible D gene is TRBD1 (6 bases). CDR3 length: 15 residues. The V and J ends lost 2 bases and 2 bases respectively, with 14 bases between them. Looked up from germline, CDR1 is DFQATT and CDR2 is SNEGSKA (reference sequence). CDR3 sequence (DNA): TGCAGTGCTAGAAGCAACAGGGAACTCACAGATACGCAGTATTTT. Its protein product is CSARSNRELTDTQYF.

As DNA, the CDR3 is TGCAGTGCTAGCCCTCATCGGTGGCCTGACTATGGCTACACCTTC. This codes for CSASPHRWPDYGYTF. V usage is TRBV20-1 and J usage is TRBJ1-2; no clear D. CDR1 is DFQATT and CDR2 is SNEGSKA in the germline V gene (reference sequence). The V end lost 3 bases, the J end lost 3 bases, and 17 bases lay between the germline ends. This CDR3 comprises 15 residues.

This clonotype has a handful of counts. V and J are TRBV20-1 and TRBJ2-1, with unresolved D. Germline CDR1 and CDR2: DFQATT and SNEGSKA (reference sequence). The V and J ends lost 5 bases and 9 bases respectively, with 17 bases between them. CDR3 length: 13 amino acids. The CDR3 sequence is CSAFGSNYVEQFF. The CDR3 nucleotides read TGCAGTGCTTTCGGGTCTAACTACGTTGAGCAGTTCTTC.